The text below deals with one T cell receptor beta chain. Its specificity is not known. The read terminates 3 residues before the CDR3 end, so the remaining end is supplied by the germline J gene. This sample stems from a study of T cells in women clearing cervical HPV infection. Study at large: Donors had HPV16-related CIN3 or worse; 2 had invasive cancer. Only a few women had HLA typing results available.

Study results and limitations: Effector/memory and HPV-specific T cells were not isolated, and association timing is unknown.

TCRdb's copy holds only in-frame clones and misses some; the assay was immunoSEQ multiplex PCR. This repertoire includes tens of thousands of clones. The CDR3 covers 17 residues. CDR1 LGHNA and CDR2 YNFKEQ come from the germline V gene. This chain uses TRBV4-2 with TRBJ2-3; 11 bases agree with TRBD2. The clonotype comes from a woman between 18 and 70 years old with a cervical HPV16 infection that either progressed to CIN3+ or cleared (not recorded which). The specimen sequenced was blood buffy coat. Partial CDR3 DNA: TGTGCCAGCAGCCCTCCCGGACTAGCGGGCCTCCAAGAGACG. Translation: CASSPPGLAGLQET. From start to end, the CDR3 is CASSPPGLAGLQETQYF.